This TCR beta chain was found in a study of post-analysis software for immune sequencing data. Findings of the study overall: Samples made in the same batch grouped tightly together by F measure. With TRBV5-6, TRBV5-1 and TRBV20-1 included, five TRBV segments were more frequent in patients than in controls.

This CDR3 has 16 residues. Trimming cost V 5 bases and J 0 bases; bases outside gene matches: 4. Incorporated into the TCR beta cDNA libraries were unique molecular identifiers, which served to reduce PCR and sequencing biases. Via MiXCR, TCRdb re-called the PCR reads, giving one row per CDR3 protein. This table has about 770,000 distinct CDR3 sequences, around 45% appearing once. About this clonotype: Its specificity is not known.

The sequencing input was blood. The source is a girl aged 5 to 17 with multiple sclerosis. The genes are TRBV12-3 or TRBV12-4 and TRBJ2-3, with 11 bases identical to TRBD2. CDR3 in amino acids: CASSPGLAESTDTQYF. The CDR3 nucleotides read TGTGCCAGCAGTCCGGGACTAGCGGAAAGCACAGATACGCAGTATTTT.